This T cell receptor beta chain was documented in a study of T cell repertoires in cytomegalovirus infection. Turning to the study itself: Indications of both CMV infection and matching HLA type were provided by public TCR beta signatures.

On this clonotype itself: Its antigen is as yet unknown.

The CDR3 sequence is 13 residues long. The ends were cut back, 9 bases at V and 3 bases at J, with 12 bases in the middle. Germline V gene sequence: CDR1 LNHDA, CDR2 SQIVND (reference sequence). TCRdb recomputed calls from the reads with MiXCR, one row per CDR3 protein. The data contain roughly 630,000 distinct CDR3 sequences, 24% of them singletons. Study-wide findings and caveats: CMV-specific TCR beta clonotypes restricted by HLA-C were the ones dominating the ex vivo response.

The V and J genes are TRBV19 and TRBJ1-5; no clear D. What was sequenced was CD8+ T cells from PBMCs. The receptor comes from a human donor in good health (CMV status not recorded). Some clones in this sample may be carry-over from other donors' samples. The CDR3 DNA follows: TGTGCCAGCGGGATGGAACTCAATCAGCCCCAGCATTTT. Protein sequence: CASGMELNQPQHF.